A selection of T cell receptor beta chains follows, all from one sample in a study of patients and donors after allogeneic stem cell transplantation. TCRdb ran MiXCR on the RT-PCR reads and lists one entry per CDR3 protein. The data show more than 75,000 distinct CDR3 sequences, with approximately 5.2% seen just once and 2.6% held by the top ten. Specimen: blood, either unsorted or a sorted T cell fraction (not recorded which). The receptors were sampled from a human donor who was either an allogeneic HSCT recipient or a stem cell or donor lymphocyte infusion donor (not recorded which). It is not recorded whose cells these are; they may come from a transplant donor. Both conserved end residues are part of each CDR3. Each record gives: D gene, J gene, V gene, clone size, CDR3 DNA, CDR3 protein. The D gene is left open where the match is weak. Size is omitted from some rows. Given values are once, few, many or a class for expanded clones.

>.|TRBJ2-1|TRBV20-1|many
TGCAGTGCCCCAGGGGGGACACGAGGCAATAAGCAGTTCTTC
CSAPGGTRGNKQFF
>TRBD1|TRBJ2-1|TRBV4-2|many
TGTGCCAGCAGCCAAGCCCTAGGACAGGCCTCCTACAATGAGCAGTTCTTC
CASSQALGQASYNEQFF
>.|TRBJ1-1|TRBV20-1|many
TGCAGTGCTAGAGATTATACAGGAGGGAACACTGAAGCTTTCTTT
CSARDYTGGNTEAFF
>.|TRBJ2-1|TRBV20-1|many
TGCAGTGCTAGAGCGGGTGGAGGGGGAAGCTCCTACAGTGAGCAGTTCTTC
CSARAGGGGSSYSEQFF
>TRBD1|TRBJ2-3|TRBV20-1|few
TGCAGTGCTAGATGGGACAGGGTGGGCACAGATACGCAGTATTTT
CSARWDRVGTDTQYF
>.|TRBJ2-2|TRBV7-8|many
TGTGCCAGCAGCTTAACGGGAGCTCGCACCGGGGAGCTGTTTTTT
CASSLTGARTGELFF
>TRBD2|TRBJ2-1|TRBV4-1|.
TGCGCCGCGGCGGGAGGGCGCAATGAGCAGTTCTTC
CAAAGGRNEQFF
>.|TRBJ1-5|TRBV5-6|many
TGTGCCAGCAGCTTGTATTGGAGCAATCAGCCCCAGCATTTT
CASSLYWSNQPQHF
>.|TRBJ1-3|TRBV25-1|many
TGTGCCAGCAGATTAACGGGGGCGGACACCATATATTTT
CASRLTGADTIYF
>TRBD1|TRBJ1-1|TRBV29-1|many
TGCAGCGCACGGGACAGGGCGAACACTGAAGCTTTCTTT
CSARDRANTEAFF
>.|TRBJ2-7|TRBV20-1|many
TGCAGTGCGCGCGTTGGTCGGGCGACCTACGAGCAGTACTTC
CSARVGRATYEQYF
>TRBD2|TRBJ2-3|TRBV5-1|many
TGCGCCAGCAGTCCCGGGGGGGCTGGAGATACGCAGTATTTT
CASSPGGAGDTQYF
>TRBD2|TRBJ2-7|TRBV5-1|medium-sized
TGCGCCAGCAGCTTGAATCTAGCGGCCTACGAGCAGTACTTC
CASSLNLAAYEQYF
>.|TRBJ1-1|TRBV28|.
TGTGCCAGCAGTTTATCCAGGGATCAGGCTGAAGCTTTCTTT
CASSLSRDQAEAFF
>TRBD1|TRBJ1-1|TRBV5-1|many
TGCGCCAGCAGCTCGGGACAGGCGAACACTGAAGCTTTCTTT
CASSSGQANTEAFF
>.|TRBJ2-1|TRBV7-2|many
TGTGCCAGCAGCGGGCTAGCGAGGAATGAGCAGTTCTTC
CASSGLARNEQFF
>.|TRBJ1-2|TRBV7-2|many
TGTGCCAGCAGCCTCCCCATCACGGGGCTAGGCTACACCTTC
CASSLPITGLGYTF
>.|TRBJ2-3|TRBV7-7|.
TGTGCTAGCAGCTTCCAACAGGGAGATACGCAGTATTTT
CASSFQQGDTQYF
>.|TRBJ1-1|TRBV9|few
TGTGCCAGCAGCGTAGAGACCAGAGGGACTGAAGCTTTCTTT
CASSVETRGTEAFF
>TRBD2|TRBJ2-1|TRBV6-2/TRBV6-3|many
TGTGCCAGCAGATATCACGGGGGGGCGATGAGGGAGCAGTTCTTC
CASRYHGGAMREQFF
>TRBD1|TRBJ1-2|TRBV27|few
TGTGCCAGCAGTTTCCACAACCGGGACAGTTATGGCTACACCTTC
CASSFHNRDSYGYTF
>TRBD2|TRBJ2-5|TRBV12-3/TRBV12-4|medium-sized
TGTGCCAGCAGTATTTCGGCGGGAGGTAGAGAGACCCAGTACTTC
CASSISAGGRETQYF
>.|TRBJ1-1|TRBV9|.
TGTGCCAGCAGCCGGGGATCCGGGCTGACTGAAGCTTTCTTT
CASSRGSGLTEAFF
>.|TRBJ2-5|TRBV5-1|many
TGCGCCAGCAGCCCGGACTTTGGGGGGGCTACCCAGTACTTC
CASSPDFGGATQYF
>.|TRBJ2-5|TRBV5-4|.
TGTGCCAGCAGCTTGGGAATGGGGACCCAGTACTTC
CASSLGMGTQYF